Here is one TCR beta chain with its context. This clone's antigen is unknown. Nothing much larger sits one base from this clone, and base qualities are not available. Collaborating institutions collected whole blood in K2EDTA tubes following their own protocols. For TCRbeta analysis, collaborators shipped samples as frozen whole blood, isolated PBMCs, or DNA extracted from either of those sample types. The data derive from a study of blood T cell repertoires in COVID-19 (dated by TCRdb to the early 2020s). For the study in its entirety: Samples covering the acute and convalescent phases of COVID-19 were provided by collaborators in the United States, Italy and Spain. Deeply sampled blood TCRbeta repertoires from subjects exposed to, actively infected with, or recovered from COVID-19 were included in the dataset. Where HLA class I and class II types were available, the types were taken from metadata supplied by the sample provider, not from assay-based typing. The prospective study material was composed of cDNA or gDNA derived from T cells, B-cell-depleted T cells, or PBMCs. Samples were obtained from the ongoing ImmuneRACE study (first 160 participants) and from over a thousand subjects provided by 6 global collaborators. The repertoires were released in a freely available public database meant as a resource for research on the immune response to SARS-CoV-2. Sample metadata almost always included a de-identified subject ID, COVID-19 status, age in years and sex. The study at large found these results: The quantity of clinical and demographic metadata differed by source and by participant and was supplied without curation.

TCRbeta CDR3 regions were amplified from genomic DNA by means of the immunoSEQ Assay, a bias-controlled multiplex PCR. On the authors' methods: The number of nucleated cells in each sample was estimated by amplification of reference gene primers within the assay. To quantify the absolute abundance of each unique TCRbeta CDR3 rearrangement, sequence reads were collapsed and filtered. For each sample, productive Simpson clonality was calculated as the square root of Simpson's diversity index across productive rearrangements. This immuneACCESS table, as held by TCRdb, lists in-frame sequences with V and J called but not all clones. Of the missing ones, under half trace to an unresolved V gene in checked studies; the others have no known cause. From that table come the V and J calls and clone size; the DNA was used to work out D and trimming. Recorded for this sample are around 150,000 clones; around nine tenths of them occurred a single time. Clones ranked in the top ten supply 5% to 6% of the sample.

The CDR1 and CDR2 encoded by the germline V gene are SGHTA and FQGTGA. The CDR3 numbers 14 residues from cysteine through phenylalanine. CDR3 DNA only is kept here, 42 bases in frame from base 1. V is cut back by 5 bases and J by 4 bases, with 7 bases in the junction unmatched. The V gene is TRBV7-3 and the J gene is TRBJ2-7, and 8 bases in between align with TRBD2. The sample taken for sequencing was peripheral blood. This sequence was found in a human donor in a cohort sampled during active COVID-19. DNA sequence: TGTGCCAGCAGCCCGAGCGGGAGTCTATACGAGCAGTACTTC. It codes for CASSPSGSLYEQYF. Here the CDR3 is joined to the reference TRBV7-3 and TRBJ2-7 genes, and the full variable domain is: GAGVSQTPSNKVTEKGKYVELRCDPISGHTALYWYRQSLGQGPEFLIYFQGTGAADDSGLPNDRFFAVRPEGSVSTLKIQRTERGDSAVYLCASSPSGSLYEQYFGPGTRLTVT.